The 9 T cell receptor beta chains below all came from one sample that was sequenced in a study of T cells in Graves' hyperthyroidism and ophthalmopathy. The source material, RNA transcripts, was used to amplify TCR beta CDR3 regions. Researchers ran a first-round RT-PCR on the TCR CDR3 using the HTBI primer set. TCRdb reprocessed the multiplex PCR reads via MiXCR and lists one record per CDR3 protein. This sample has nearly 600,000 distinct CDR3 sequences, with 13% to 15% found just once. Sequencing was carried out using blood. The receptors derive from a woman under 30 with Graves' ophthalmopathy.

The sample holds a few counts of this clonotype. The J gene is TRBJ1-1, the V gene TRBV6-1; D gene ambiguous. V dropped 2 bases and J dropped 11 bases, with 15 bases sitting between them. The V gene's germline CDR1 is MNHNS and CDR2 SASEGT. There are 13 residues in the CDR3. CDR3 region: CASSEFEGPRAFF. As DNA, the CDR3 is TGTGCCAGCAGTGAATTCGAGGGTCCCAGGGCTTTCTTT.

This clonotype was counted only a few times. V and J are TRBV4-3 and TRBJ2-7; 8 nucleotides match TRBD1. V was pared by 3 bases and J by 3 bases, with 7 bases of the junction left unmatched. In germline, CDR1 is LGHNA, CDR2 YSLEER. The CDR3 length is 15 residues. In DNA form, the CDR3 reads TGCGCCAGCAGCCATGCCGGGACAGGATTCTACGAGCAGTACTTC. Translated: CASSHAGTGFYEQYF.

At least ten counts were recorded for this clonotype. V usage is TRBV28 and J usage is TRBJ1-2; 10 bases match TRBD1. Germline lookup yields CDR1 MDHEN and CDR2 SYDVKM. The CDR3 runs to 18 residues. Trimming at V came to 7 bases and at J to 3 bases, leaving 17 bases not matched to a gene. The CDR3 DNA follows: TGTGCCAGCACTCCATTTGATGTGACAGGGGGCCCCTACTATGGCTACACCTTC. As protein: CASTPFDVTGGPYYGYTF.

This clonotype was recorded at least ten times. This chain joins TRBV29-1 and TRBJ2-3; no clear D. CDR1 is SQVTM and CDR2 is ANQGSEA in the germline V gene. The CDR3 has 14 residues. The V gene lost 6 bases and the J gene lost 2 bases, with 15 bases spanning the gap. Here the CDR3 reads CSVPGLRYTDTQYF. In DNA, the CDR3 is TGCAGCGTACCCGGGCTTCGGTACACAGATACGCAGTATTTT.

The DNA of the CDR3 is TGCGCCAGCAGCCTCTCTCTAGCGGGAGCTTTCGACGAGCAGTACTTC. This translates into CASSLSLAGAFDEQYF. The V call is TRBV4-1, the J call TRBJ2-7; TRBD2 matches at 10 bases. Germline V gene sequence: CDR1 MGHRA, CDR2 YSYEKL. CDR3 size: 16 residues. J was trimmed by 5 bases and V by 4 bases; bases with no gene match: 11.

The chain employs TRBV7-9 and TRBJ1-1, with D maybe TRBD1 (5 bases). Germline V gene sequence: CDR1 SEHNR, CDR2 FQNEAQ (reference sequence). V was shortened by 6 bases and J by 1 base, with 15 bases between the two germline ends. The CDR3 is 15 residues long. CDR3 sequence reads: CASRIRGSRNTEAFF. CDR3 bases: TGTGCCAGCAGGATCCGGGGCAGCCGGAACACTGAAGCTTTCTTT. The whole variable domain, filled in from reference TRBV7-9 and TRBJ1-1, reads DTGVSQNPRHKITKRGQNVTFRCDPISEHNRLYWYRQTLGQGPEFLTYFQNEAQLEKSRLLSDRFSAERPKGSFSTLEIQRTEQGDSAMYLCASRIRGSRNTEAFFGQGTRLTVV.

This clonotype was observed a handful of times. The V gene is TRBV2, the J gene TRBJ2-2, with D tentatively TRBD2 (7 bases). Trimming left V 8 bases short and J 13 bases short, with 14 bases between. The CDR3 is 11 residues long. Per germline, CDR1 SNHLY and CDR2 FYNNEI. The CDR3 sequence is CASGGALGLFF. In DNA form, the CDR3 reads TGTGCCAGCGGGGGGGCCCTGGGGCTGTTTTTT.

The chain joins TRBV19 to TRBJ1-3; 7 bases are shared with TRBD1. J gave up 0 bases and V 6 bases, and 8 bases lay outside the gene matches. The CDR3 is 16 residues long. The germline V gene encodes CDR1 LNHDA and CDR2 SQIVND (reference sequence). The CDR3 sequence is CASSLGQHRSGNTIYF. The CDR3 nucleotides are TGTGCCAGTAGCTTGGGACAGCACCGCTCTGGAAACACCATATATTTT.

This clonotype was recorded many times. The genes are TRBV28 and TRBJ2-5; 9 nucleotides agree with TRBD1. Germline CDR1 is MDHEN and CDR2 is SYDVKM. The CDR3 length is 16 residues. V lost 2 bases, J lost 1 base, and 5 bases stayed unmatched. CDR3 sequence: CASSLGTGRGQETQYF. The CDR3, as DNA: TGTGCCAGCAGTTTAGGGACAGGGAGGGGCCAAGAGACCCAGTACTTC.